This note documents a single T cell receptor (beta chain) sequence. The diagnostic colonoscopy in ulcerative colitis patients preceded any immunosuppressive treatment. Germline V gene sequence: CDR1 ENHRY, CDR2 SYGVKD. The CDR3 contains 13 residues. Between the trimmed V and J ends, which lost 3 bases and 2 bases, there was a span of 7 bases. The sample originates from a study of pediatric ulcerative colitis. TCRdb's copy holds only in-frame clones and misses some; the assay was immunoSEQ multiplex PCR. The sample includes about 64,000 clones, 70% to 80% of them seen just once. The specimen sequenced was blood. The TCR sequence derives from a boy between 5 and 17 years old with moderate ulcerative colitis. The V gene is TRBV10-3, the J gene TRBJ1-2; D is unclear. In nucleotides, the CDR3 is TGTGCCATCAGTGATGGCGAGAACTATGGCTACACCTTC. It specifies CAISDGENYGYTF.